Listed below are T cell receptor beta chains from one sample, sequenced in a study of blood T cell repertoires in COVID-19. Sequencing used immunoSEQ multiplex PCR; TCRdb keeps in-frame clones, though not all of them. Of hundreds of thousands of clones listed, 85% to 90% were seen once; the top ten hold roughly 9.4%. Sequencing was done on a sample of PBMCs or T cells enriched from blood (not recorded which). The receptors shown here come from a woman aged 50 to 60 who had recovered from COVID-19. Both conserved end residues are trimmed from each CDR3. Each record gives: V gene, J gene, CDR3 protein.

TRBV7-2	TRBJ1-1	ASSSYGDPGQEAF
TRBV28	TRBJ2-2	ASGQGARYTGELF
TRBV30	TRBJ1-2	AWNRGNYGYT
TRBV18	TRBJ2-7	ASSPNPLASYEQY
TRBV7-9	TRBJ2-1	ASSARGQGTYNEQF
TRBV6-5	TRBJ1-4	ASSRDPLEKLF
TRBV2	TRBJ1-3	ASSTEENTIY
TRBV20-1	TRBJ1-6	SASFQAPLH
TRBV10-3	TRBJ1-5	AISEDRGGNQPQH
TRBV27	TRBJ2-7	ASTPFPGTPVSGQY
TRBV3-1/TRBV3-2	TRBJ2-2	ASSQDSGGSGELF
TRBV12-3/TRBV12-4	TRBJ1-2	ASSLTNGGYT
TRBV27	TRBJ2-1	ASSSTGLDEQF
TRBV20-1	TRBJ1-2	SAGTGYGYT
TRBV5-1	TRBJ1-1	ASSLRSRGTEAF
TRBV2	TRBJ1-5	ASSIQGVGQPQH